One sample yielded the 30 T cell receptor beta chains listed below, sequenced in a study of blood T cell repertoires in COVID-19. Libraries were prepared by immunoSEQ multiplex PCR; TCRdb keeps only in-frame clonotypes and omits some of them. This sample yields 48,000 or so clones, of which about 84% are seen a single time; 5.5% to 7.5% belongs to the top ten. Material: peripheral blood. These receptors were obtained from an older woman with acute or convalescent COVID-19.

The chain employs TRBV2 and TRBJ2-3; TRBD2 aligns across 7 bases. The V gene's germline CDR1 is SNHLY and CDR2 FYNNEI. V dropped 9 bases and J dropped 4; count of bases not matched to a gene: 16. The CDR3 has 16 amino acids. The CDR3 is CASLVGGPDIADTQYF. The CDR3, as DNA: TGTGCCAGTTTAGTGGGAGGGCCGGATATCGCAGATACGCAGTATTTT.

J is TRBJ2-5 and V is TRBV6-1; 8 nucleotides match TRBD2. The CDR3 totals 15 residues. With 3 bases clipped from V and 0 bases from J, the junction kept 3 bases outside the gene matches. Per germline, CDR1 MNHNS and CDR2 SASEGT. The CDR3 here is CASSELAGYQETQYF. For the CDR3, the DNA is TGTGCCAGCAGTGAGTTAGCGGGGTACCAAGAGACCCAGTACTTC.

This clone occurred a few times. The chain is built from TRBV5-6 and TRBJ1-1; 8 positions agree with TRBD1. Germline CDR1 and CDR2: SGHDT and YYEEEE. V trimming: 3 bases; J trimming: 5 bases; junction bases outside the gene matches: 9. This CDR3 comprises 15 residues. The CDR3: CASSYKDRVGTEAFF. CDR3 nucleotide sequence: TGTGCCAGCAGCTATAAGGACAGGGTTGGAACTGAAGCTTTCTTT.

This chain links TRBV4-3 with TRBJ2-3; 7 bases fit TRBD2. CDR1 is LGHNA and CDR2 is YSLEER in the germline V gene. The J segment lost 0 bases and the V segment lost 4 bases, leaving 7 bases of the junction unmatched. This CDR3 has 16 amino acids. CDR3 nucleotide sequence: TGCGCCAGCAGCCGGGGAGGGAGGACTAGCACAGATACGCAGTATTTT. Encoded protein: CASSRGGRTSTDTQYF.

With respect to this clone: At one boundary the junction diverges from the germline segment, which might be a read error. V and J are TRBV7-7 and TRBJ2-1; 8 bases map to TRBD1. Germline V gene lookup returns CDR1 SSHAT and CDR2 FNYEAQ (reference sequence). CDR3 length: 15 amino acids. The CDR3 region has the DNA TGTGCTAGCAGCTCCAACGTTGGACAGGGAGCTGAGCAGTTCTTC. This gives the protein CASSSNVGQGAEQFF.

The chain combines TRBV7-9 with TRBJ2-3; TRBD2 is a possible D gene (6 bases). CDR1 and CDR2 (germline): SEHNR, FQNEAQ (reference sequence). The CDR3 is 14 residues long. Trimming removed 2 bases from V and 5 bases from J, with 11 bases in between. The CDR3 DNA reads as TGTGCCAGCAGCTTACTACGGGAGAGAGATACGCAGTATTTT. Encoded protein: CASSLLRERDTQYF.

The chain is built from TRBV19 and TRBJ1-5; perhaps TRBD1 as D (5 bases). This CDR3 comprises 13 residues. Germline V lookup: CDR1 LNHDA, CDR2 SQIVND (reference sequence). V lost 9 bases to trimming and J lost 3 bases, with 12 bases between them. CDR3 residues: CASRDSYNQPQHF. Written as DNA, the CDR3 is TGTGCCAGCCGCGACAGTTACAATCAGCCCCAGCATTTT.

By sample share, this clone is medium-sized (0.01 to 0.1%). The V and J genes are TRBV5-6 and TRBJ1-1; 8 bases line up with TRBD1. The CDR3 runs 14 residues. The germline V gene encodes CDR1 SGHDT and CDR2 YYEEEE. Trimming cost V 0 bases and J 5 bases; bases outside gene matches: 3. The CDR3 loop is CASSLAGTGTEAFF. Here the CDR3 DNA reads TGTGCCAGCAGCTTGGCTGGGACAGGTACTGAAGCTTTCTTT.

This rearrangement joins TRBV5-4 to TRBJ2-5, with D unresolved. This CDR3 contains 12 residues. V was trimmed by 4 bases and J by 3 bases, leaving 7 bases between them. Germline V gene lookup returns CDR1 SGHNT and CDR2 YYREEE (reference sequence). This CDR3 reads CASSPHKETQYF. The CDR3 bases are TGTGCCAGCAGCCCGCACAAAGAGACCCAGTACTTC.

The sample holds a few counts of this clone. This chain uses TRBV30 with TRBJ2-1, with TRBD2 matching 9 bases. The CDR3 covers 13 residues. CDR1 and CDR2 from the germline V gene are GTSNPN and SVGIG (reference sequence). Trimming cost V 6 bases and J 2 bases; bases outside gene matches: 2. CDR3 nucleotide sequence: TGTGCCTGTAGCGGGGGCCCCTACAATGAGCAGTTCTTC. This codes for CACSGGPYNEQFF.

The chain combines TRBV5-1 with TRBJ1-6; D is possibly TRBD1 (5 bases). V gave up 1 base and J gave up 4 bases, with 6 bases separating them. The CDR3 contains 14 residues. From germline, CDR1 is SGHRS and CDR2 YFSETQ. In DNA form, the CDR3 reads TGCGCCAGCAGCTTGCCAGGGTATAATTCACCCCTCCACTTT. It codes for CASSLPGYNSPLHF.

The gene calls are TRBV30 and TRBJ2-5; D gene uncertain. Germline CDR1 GTSNPN, CDR2 SVGIG (reference sequence). V was clipped by 0 bases and J by 2 bases, with 7 bases between them. This CDR3 spans 13 amino acids. CDR3 amino acids: CAWSVSQQETQYF. The CDR3 nucleotides are TGTGCCTGGAGTGTATCACAGCAAGAGACCCAGTACTTC.

The V call is TRBV6-4, the J call TRBJ2-7; D is uncertain. The germline V gene has CDR1 MRHNA and CDR2 SNTAGT. The CDR3 is made up of 12 amino acids. V was pared by 7 bases and J by 5 bases, with 12 bases between. CDR3 sequence reads: CASTPWAHEQYF. The CDR3 coding sequence is TGTGCCAGCACCCCTTGGGCCCACGAGCAGTACTTC.

This clone showed up just once. The chain links TRBV12-5 to TRBJ2-3; D ambiguous. Germline V gene lookup returns CDR1 LGHNT and CDR2 FRNRAP. Trimming took off 0 bases at V and 4 bases at J, with 11 bases between the two ends. This CDR3 comprises 15 residues. The CDR3 DNA is TGTGCTAGTGGTTTGGTCGGTCAGACTTCAGATACGCAGTATTTT. Translated, it gives CASGLVGQTSDTQYF.

The CDR3 nucleotides are TGTGCCAGCAGCCAGGCGCCGGGACAGGGCTATGGCTACACCTTC. It translates to CASSQAPGQGYGYTF. The V and J genes are TRBV3-1 (or the pseudogene TRBV3-2) and TRBJ1-2; 9 positions match TRBD1. V gave up 3 bases and J gave up 4 bases; unmatched junction bases: 6. CDR3 size: 15 residues. CDR1 and CDR2 from the germline V gene are LGHDT and YNNKEL (reference sequence).

V is TRBV7-6 and J is TRBJ2-5; D perhaps matches TRBD2 (8 bases). Germline CDR1 SGHVS, CDR2 FNYEAQ. V was cut by 5 bases and J by 4 bases, with 17 bases left in between. The CDR3 runs 15 residues. The CDR3 DNA reads TGTGCCAGCAGCCACGGGGACAGCGGGGGAGAGACCCAGTACTTC. Its translation is CASSHGDSGGETQYF.

The rearrangement links TRBV9 to TRBJ1-4; 10 bases match TRBD1. This CDR3 is 15 amino acids long. The germline CDR1 and CDR2 sequences are SGDLS and YYNGEE. Germline trimming cut 1 base from V and 8 bases from J; bases unmatched to any gene: 5. CDR3 protein: CASSVTGTGDEKLFF. In DNA, the CDR3 is TGTGCCAGCAGCGTAACCGGGACAGGGGACGAAAAACTGTTTTTT. Supplemented by reference TRBV9 and TRBJ1-4, the full variable domain reads DSGVTQTPKHLITATGQRVTLRCSPRSGDLSVYWYQQSLDQGLQFLIQYYNGEERAKGNILERFSAQQFPDLHSELNLSSLELGDSALYFCASSVTGTGDEKLFFGSGTQLSVL.

V usage is TRBV24-1 and J usage is TRBJ2-1; D possibly corresponds to TRBD1 (7 bases). Germline V gene lookup returns CDR1 KGHDR and CDR2 SFDVKD. The CDR3 loop spans 15 amino acids. With 4 bases removed from V and 8 bases from J, the gap between germline ends came to 17 bases. CDR3 protein: CATSEGGQRIYEQFF. CDR3 in DNA: TGTGCCACCAGTGAGGGGGGACAGAGGATTTATGAGCAGTTCTTC.

The chain joins TRBV14 to TRBJ1-2; no clear D gene. This CDR3 region has 11 residues. Germline CDR1 SGHDN, CDR2 FVKESK. V was trimmed by 10 bases and J by 0 bases, leaving 6 bases between them. The CDR3 DNA reads TGTGCCATCCAGACTAACTATGGCTACACCTTC. This encodes CAIQTNYGYTF.

This clone was picked up a small number of times. The chain combines TRBV7-9 with TRBJ1-1; D is possibly TRBD1 (5 bases). Trimming shortened V by 2 bases and J by 5 bases, and 18 bases separated the two germline ends. The germline V gene has CDR1 SEHNR and CDR2 FQNEAQ (reference sequence). The CDR3 is 16 amino acids. In DNA, the CDR3 is TGTGCCAGCAGCTTAATCTCTCCAGGGAAGATGACTGAAGCTTTCTTT. Translated, it gives CASSLISPGKMTEAFF.

The rearrangement uses TRBV14 and TRBJ1-1, with D tentatively TRBD1 (5 bases). CDR3 size: 15 residues. Trimming removed 3 bases at V and 1 base at J, with 12 bases between. CDR1 and CDR2 from the germline V gene are SGHDN and FVKESK. The CDR3 DNA reads TGTGCCAGCAGCCACCCCGCCGGGGGGAACACTGAAGCTTTCTTT. This gives the protein CASSHPAGGNTEAFF.

The CDR3 bases are TGTGCCAGTAGTATAGTACAGGGAGGGTCCGGGGAGCTGTTTTTT. This translates into CASSIVQGGSGELFF. The chain couples TRBV19 to TRBJ2-2; D possibly corresponds to TRBD2 (7 bases). Germline V gene lookup returns CDR1 LNHDA and CDR2 SQIVND (reference sequence). The V end lost 1 base, the J end lost 6 bases, and 12 bases lay between the germline ends. CDR3 length: 15 residues.

The rearrangement joins TRBV19 to TRBJ1-1; D is uncertain. V dropped 1 base and J dropped 3 bases, with 6 bases sitting between them. CDR3 length: 13 amino acids. Germline assignment: CDR1 LNHDA and CDR2 SQIVND (reference sequence). The DNA of the CDR3 is TGTGCCAGTAGTATAGGACAATACACTGAAGCTTTCTTT. This encodes CASSIGQYTEAFF. Combining the CDR3 with reference TRBV19 and TRBJ1-1 gives the whole variable domain DGGITQSPKYLFRKEGQNVTLSCEQNLNHDAMYWYRQDPGQGLRLIYYSQIVNDFQKGDIAEGYSVSREKKESFPLTVTSAQKNPTAFYLCASSIGQYTEAFFGQGTRLTVV.

This chain joins TRBV30 and TRBJ1-1, with 7 bases lining up with TRBD1. Germline V gives CDR1 GTSNPN, CDR2 SVGIG (reference sequence). This CDR3 region has 12 residues. CDR3 in DNA: TGTGCGTCGACAGGGCCGAACACTGAAGCTTTCTTT. It is translated as CASTGPNTEAFF.

The gene calls are TRBV2 and TRBJ1-5; TRBD1 matches 7 bases. Per the germline V gene, CDR1 is SNHLY and CDR2 is FYNNEI. The ends lost 1 base at V and 4 bases at J; junction bases unmatched: 4. The CDR3 spans 15 residues. The CDR3 is CASSEGQGMNQPQHF. The CDR3 DNA reads TGTGCCAGCAGTGAAGGACAGGGAATGAATCAGCCCCAGCATTTT.

The rearrangement links TRBV20-1 to TRBJ2-1, with 12 bases fitting TRBD2. The CDR3 contains 15 residues. J gave up 7 bases and V 3 bases, and 7 bases lay outside the gene matches. CDR1 and CDR2 from the germline V gene are DFQATT and SNEGSKA (reference sequence). CDR3 DNA sequence: TGCAGTGCTAGTCTGACTAGCGGGAGTAGTAATGAGCAGTTCTTC. Protein: CSASLTSGSSNEQFF.

V gene TRBV14 combines with J gene TRBJ2-7; D may be TRBD2 (5 bases). V lost 3 bases to trimming and J lost 3 bases, with 6 bases between them. The CDR3 runs to 12 residues. Germline CDR1 and CDR2: SGHDN and FVKESK. CDR3: CASSQGSYEQYF. CDR3 nucleotides: TGTGCCAGCAGCCAGGGGAGCTACGAGCAGTACTTC.

The chain has TRBV4-1 and TRBJ2-5, with 14 bases lining up with TRBD2. The CDR3 length is 17 residues. CDR1 and CDR2 (germline): MGHRA, YSYEKL. The V segment lost 3 bases and the J segment 4 bases; nucleotides outside the gene matches: 7. This CDR3 reads CASSHPGTSGSIETQYF. In nucleotides, the CDR3 is TGCGCCAGCAGCCATCCCGGGACTAGCGGGAGTATAGAGACCCAGTACTTC.

In this sample, this clone turned up once. The chain links TRBV18 to TRBJ2-3, with 9 bases lining up with TRBD1. V gave up 5 bases and J gave up 2 bases; unmatched junction bases: 5. The CDR3 contains 15 residues. CDR1 and CDR2 from the germline V gene are KGHSH and LQKENI. The CDR3 spells CASSKGQGFTDTQYF. DNA for the CDR3: TGTGCCAGCTCAAAAGGACAGGGGTTCACAGATACGCAGTATTTT.

The genes are TRBV19 and TRBJ2-5; possible D gene TRBD1, 6 bases. Germline lookup yields CDR1 LNHDA and CDR2 SQIVND (reference sequence). The CDR3 contains 14 residues. Trimming left V 3 bases short and J 1 base short, with 9 bases between. The CDR3 is CASSISDSQETQYF. The CDR3 DNA reads TGTGCCAGTAGTATCTCGGACAGCCAAGAGACCCAGTACTTC.